Listed here is a single T cell receptor (beta chain). The data were taken from a study of T cell repertoires in cytomegalovirus infection. In germline, CDR1 is DFQATT, CDR2 SNEGSKA (reference sequence). The CDR3 has 13 residues. Using its own MiXCR run on the reads, TCRdb lists one record per CDR3 protein. Altogether 350,000 to 550,000 distinct CDR3 sequences are present, approximately 30% being singletons, with the ten largest covering approximately 13%. This receptor was taken from a human donor in good health (CMV status not recorded). Some clones in this sample may be carry-over from other donors' samples. Sequenced material: PBMCs. The gene calls are TRBV20-1 and TRBJ1-1; tentatively, D is TRBD1 (5 bases). CDR3 residues: CRARQGRDTEAFF. The CDR3 DNA reads as TGCAGAGCAAGGCAGGGACGGGACACTGAAGCTTTCTTT.